This T cell receptor (beta chain) was recovered during a study of tumor and adjacent non-tumor tissue in lung cancer. The template was RNA from unsorted bulk tissue. This non-tumor lung sample came from over 3 cm beyond the tumor edge. The CDR3 loop spans 17 amino acids. V was clipped by 4 bases and J by 8 bases; unmatched bases: 9. TCRbeta libraries were built with three rounds of nested PCR, modified from ARM-PCR. TCRdb reanalysed the multiplex PCR reads using MiXCR and keeps one entry per CDR3 protein. The sample carries about 80,000 distinct CDR3 sequences, 80% to 90% recorded once. Sample: distant non-tumor lung tissue. This receptor was taken from a man between 60 and 70 years old with non-small cell lung cancer. The chain is built from TRBV12-3 or TRBV12-4 and TRBJ2-1, with 15 positions matching TRBD2. DNA of the CDR3: TGTGCCAGCAGTTATGGGACTAGCGGGGGGACCAACGATGAGCAGTTCTTC. This encodes CASSYGTSGGTNDEQFF.